These T cell receptor beta chains were read from a single sample in a study of control samples from healthy donors and cancer patients. The assay was immunoSEQ multiplex PCR, and TCRdb's table has in-frame clones only and misses some. The data hold 200,000 or so clones, with about 94% observed a single time. Material for sequencing was blood. The receptors shown here come from a man in his forties or fifties in good health. Each CDR3 is given with its conserved first and last residue. D genes are given only for firm matches. Clone size appears in some rows only: once, few, many, or a class for an expanded clone.

- TRBJ2-6 once TRBV24-1 TGTGCCACCAGTGATTCCAGGGCTGGGGCCAACGTCCTGACTTTC CATSDSRAGANVLTF
TRBD1 TRBJ2-3 - TRBV7-2 TGTGCCAGCAGCTCGCACCCCCTTACCGGGACAGGGGGCTCAGATACGCAGTATTTT CASSSHPLTGTGGSDTQYF
- TRBJ2-1 - TRBV7-2 TGTGCCAGCAGCTTAGCCGCAGCTTCTGCTTACAATGAGCAGTTCTTC CASSLAAASAYNEQFF
- TRBJ1-2 - TRBV6-2/TRBV6-3 TGTGCCAGCAGTCACCCATCCCGGGACCGACACCTTAACTATGGCTACACCTTC CASSHPSRDRHLNYGYTF
TRBD1 TRBJ1-1 - TRBV20-1 TGCAGTGCTAGTCCATTGTCTAGTGGGACAGCGGAAGCTTTCTTT CSASPLSSGTAEAFF
- TRBJ2-3 - TRBV6-5 TGTGCCGGAGCCCGCCTGTGGGCTGACACAGATACGCAGTATTTT CAGARLWADTDTQYF
- TRBJ1-1 - TRBV5-1 TGCGCCAGCAACGAGCCAGGGGCTGAAGCTTTCTTT CASNEPGAEAFF
- TRBJ1-3 - TRBV9 TGTGCCAGCAGCGTAGCCGGCCTAAGCTCTGGAAACACCATATATTTT CASSVAGLSSGNTIYF
- TRBJ2-3 once TRBV6-6 TGTGCCAGCCAAGGGGTAGATACGCAGTATTTT CASQGVDTQYF
- TRBJ2-4 - TRBV28 TGTGCCAGCAGTTTAGGTTCCGGTCTTGCCAAAAACATTCAGTACTTC CASSLGSGLAKNIQYF
TRBD2 TRBJ2-7 - TRBV2 TGTGCCAGCAGTATCAGGACTAGCGGTTTCTACGAGCAGTACTTC CASSIRTSGFYEQYF
- TRBJ2-3 - TRBV3-1/TRBV3-2 TGTGCCAGCAGTCCTGTACTGGGTTACGCAGATACGCAGTATTTT CASSPVLGYADTQYF
TRBD2 TRBJ2-3 - TRBV9 TGTGCCAGCAGCGTTGGGGAGGGTCTCCGCACAGATACGCAGTATTTT CASSVGEGLRTDTQYF
- TRBJ1-2 - TRBV7-2 TGTGCCAGCAGCTTAAACGCGGGGGGCGTTGGCTACACCTTC CASSLNAGGVGYTF
TRBD2 TRBJ2-7 - TRBV3-1/TRBV3-2 TGTGCCAGCAGCCAAGTAACCGGGGGGGCCAGCGAGCAGTACTTC CASSQVTGGASEQYF
TRBD1 TRBJ2-2 - TRBV19 TGTGCCAGTAGTGAATCACAGGGGGCGCTCCCCACCGGGGAGCTGTTTTTT CASSESQGALPTGELFF
TRBD2 TRBJ2-1 - TRBV19 TGTGCCAGAACTAGCGGGGGGCTTGAAGATGAGCAGTTCTTC CARTSGGLEDEQFF
TRBD2 TRBJ2-7 - TRBV7-9 TGTGCCAGCAGCCGGGGGGGCAGGCCCTACGAGCAGTACTTC CASSRGGRPYEQYF
TRBD2 TRBJ2-3 - TRBV28 TGTGCCAGCAGTTCCCTCCTAGCGGGTGCAGATACGCAGTATTTT CASSSLLAGADTQYF
TRBD2 TRBJ2-7 - TRBV11-1 TGTGCCAGCGGACTCGTAGCGGGGGGTTCCTACGAGCAGTACTTC CASGLVAGGSYEQYF
- TRBJ2-1 - TRBV28 TGTGCCAGCATCTCCACCGGGACTTTATACAATGAGCAGTTCTTC CASISTGTLYNEQFF
- TRBJ1-2 - TRBV9 TGTGCCAGCAGCGTAGTCAGAGGGTCCGATGGCTACACCTTC CASSVVRGSDGYTF
- TRBJ1-2 - TRBV18 TGTGCCAGCTCACAAGGAACGGATTCTAACTATGGCTACACCTTC CASSQGTDSNYGYTF
TRBD1 TRBJ1-1 - TRBV18 TGTGCCAGCCAACCGGGACAGGGTCACACTGAAGCTTTCTTT CASQPGQGHTEAFF
TRBD1 TRBJ1-5 - TRBV10-3 TGTGCCATCAAGGGACAGAGCAATCAGCCCCAGCATTTT CAIKGQSNQPQHF
TRBD2 TRBJ2-3 - TRBV7-3 TGTGCCAGCAGCTCGGGACTAGCGACGCAGTATTTT CASSSGLATQYF
TRBD1 TRBJ1-6 - TRBV5-1 TGCGCCAGCAGCCTCGGGACAGATTCACCCCTCCACTTT CASSLGTDSPLHF
- TRBJ2-5 once TRBV7-3 TGTGCCAGCAGCTACCCGTTGGGGGAGACCCAGTACTTC CASSYPLGETQYF
- TRBJ1-1 - TRBV7-2 TGTGCCAGCAGCCGACAGAACACTGAAGCTTTCTTT CASSRQNTEAFF
- TRBJ2-2 - TRBV9 TGTGCCAGCATGCGGGACACCGGGGAGCTGTTTTTT CASMRDTGELFF
- TRBJ1-4 - TRBV4-3 TGCGCCAGCAGCCAGGAAGGGGAGGGACTTGGGGAAAAACTGTTTTTT CASSQEGEGLGEKLFF
TRBD1 TRBJ2-5 - TRBV5-1 TGCGCCAGCAGCTCCGGGACAGGGGGGACCCAGTACTTC CASSSGTGGTQYF
TRBD2 TRBJ2-1 once TRBV24-1 TGTGCCACCAGTGATTTATCGTCTAGCGGGGGGGTGACTGAGCAGTTCTTC CATSDLSSSGGVTEQFF
- TRBJ1-4 - TRBV6-5 TGTGCCAGCAGTTGGGGGGGCGCAACTAATGAAAAACTGTTTTTT CASSWGGATNEKLFF
TRBD1 TRBJ1-1 - TRBV6-6 TGTGCCAGCAGTCACGACCTAGGACAGGGTCGAAACACTGAAGCTTTCTTT CASSHDLGQGRNTEAFF
- TRBJ2-7 - TRBV11-2 TGTGCCAGCAGCTTACTTTCCAGAAAGGGGACCCGATCCTACGAGCAGTACTTC CASSLLSRKGTRSYEQYF
- TRBJ1-4 - TRBV28 TGTGCCAGCAGCTCACGGCAAGCAACTAATGAAAAACTGTTTTTT CASSSRQATNEKLFF